This TCR beta chain came from a study of blood T cells in healthy people across ages. Overall study context: Capture via template switching afforded approximately one barcoded beta molecule per two T cells. Findings of the study overall: The study lacked donor CMV status, which possibly confounded expanded clonotype changes.

In each sample, at least 6.5 million PBMCs were isolated. Total RNA extracted from each sample amounted to at least 6 micrograms. V shed 3 bases, J shed 2 bases, and the junction held 6 bases outside the gene matches. Germline V lookup: CDR1 LGHNA, CDR2 YNFKEQ. This CDR3 is built from 16 residues. This clonotype was observed a few times. The target antigen is unknown. A second PCR, run for about 6 to 11 cycles, used a sample-barcoded 5' primer plus a J-beta primer mix. Via MiXCR, TCRdb re-called the 5' RACE reads, giving one row per CDR3 protein. The profile shows 1.5 million to 1.9 million distinct CDR3 sequences, roughly 43% of them singletons.

The specimen was blood. The clonotype comes from a young woman in good health. The chain joins TRBV4-2 to TRBJ2-5, with 10 bases identical to TRBD2. CDR3 amino acids: CASSQTRLAGQETQYF. CDR3 DNA sequence: TGTGCCAGCAGCCAGACCCGACTAGCGGGTCAAGAGACCCAGTACTTC.